Listed here is a single T cell receptor beta chain. No antigen is known for it. The data derive from a study of cytomegalovirus exposure and HLA in healthy donors. Looking at the study overall: Early released data comprised around 80 million unique TCRs from HLA-typed donors.

Regarding the study as a whole: According to an earlier analysis, most TCR beta V segments yielded productive rearrangements about 90% or about 30% of the time. Listed as cytomegalovirus-associated were 170 or so TCR beta chains.

Primers included in the PCR were 60 Vbeta and 13 Jbeta primers. The data were produced by immunoSEQ multiplex PCR, yet TCRdb's version contains in-frame clones alone and is incomplete. Here the sample spans 150,000 to 200,000 clones, 84% being singletons. The source of this sequence is a man younger than 30 in good health and CMV-seronegative. What was sequenced was PBMCs.

CDR3 nucleotides: TGTGCCAGTAGGCTTCGGACAGCATACTATGGCTACACCTTC. Protein sequence: CASRLRTAYYGYTF. The chain uses TRBV19 and TRBJ1-2, with a tentative D call TRBD1 (6 bases). Germline CDR1 reads LNHDA; CDR2 reads SQIVND (reference sequence). V was pared by 6 bases and J by 3 bases, with 14 bases between. This CDR3 region has 14 residues.